The clone carrying this T cell receptor (beta chain) was detected ten times or more. Profiling relied on immunoSEQ multiplex PCR, and the TCRdb table lists in-frame clones only, not all of them. There are about 310,000 clones in the sample; roughly nine tenths occur only once, and approximately 2.2% lies in the top ten. Between the trimmed V and J ends, which lost 1 base and 5 bases, there was a span of 9 bases. The CDR3 is 15 amino acids. Germline-derived CDR1 and CDR2 are MNHNS and SASEGT. This sample was included in a study of blood T cell repertoires in COVID-19. Looking at the study overall: The samples span acute and convalescent COVID-19 from the United States, Italy and Spain. T cells, B-cell-depleted T cells, or PBMCs provided the cDNA or gDNA that served as material.

V usage is TRBV6-1 and J usage is TRBJ1-6, with a tentative D call TRBD1 (5 bases). The sample comprised peripheral blood. The sequence came from a man younger than 35 with active or convalescent COVID-19. CDR3 nucleotides: TGTGCCAGCAGTGAAGAGCAGGGAAATAATTCACCCCTCCACTTT. It is translated as CASSEEQGNNSPLHF.